Presented here are 22 T cell receptor beta chains from one specimen sequenced in a study of CD4 T cells in relation to SARS-CoV-2 and coronaviruses. Assay used: immunoSEQ multiplex PCR; TCRdb lists only in-frame clones, some missing. This sample has just under 20,000 clones, with 78% found just once. These TCRs' antigens remain unknown. Before the COVID-19 pandemic, during about 2011-2019, CD4+ T cells were taken from unexposed donors. After around nine days of culture, CD4+ T cells were isolated. Material for sequencing was CD4+ T cells from PBMCs, cultured in vitro. Receptors originate from a human donor in good health.

This chain links TRBV10-3 with TRBJ1-2, with 7 bases identical to TRBD1. CDR1 is ENHRY, CDR2 SYGVKD, per germline. Trimming removed 4 bases from V and 8 bases from J; junction bases left unmatched: 13. The CDR3 is 15 amino acids. This chain's CDR3 is CAISAPGGRRGGYTF. Written as DNA, the CDR3 is TGTGCCATCAGTGCCCCAGGGGGGCGGCGTGGCGGCTACACCTTC.

The chain's CDR3 is CASSLASDGGYEQYF. The CDR3 DNA follows: TGCGCCAGCAGCTTGGCTTCAGATGGCGGATACGAGCAGTACTTC. This chain uses TRBV5-1 with TRBJ2-7, with D unresolved. The CDR3 totals 15 residues. CDR1 and CDR2 (germline): SGHRS, YFSETQ. V lost 0 bases to trimming and J lost 4 bases, with 14 bases between them.

By sample fraction, this clone is large. CDR3 amino acids: CASSLGPSGKAFF. The CDR3, as DNA: TGTGCCAGCAGCTTGGGTCCATCAGGAAAAGCTTTCTTT. The chain is built from TRBV7-2 and TRBJ1-1; D is ambiguous. The CDR3 spans 13 residues. Germline CDR1 and CDR2: SGHTA and FQGNSA. V was pared by 3 bases and J by 9 bases, with 14 bases between.

This sequence joins TRBV6-5 and TRBJ1-5; D gene unclear. The germline gives CDR1 MNHEY, CDR2 SVGAGI. The CDR3 sequence is 13 residues long. V lost 5 bases and J lost 5, with 10 bases in between. DNA for the CDR3: TGTGCCAGCAGTACGTCTTGGGATCAGCCCCAGCATTTT. Translation gives CASSTSWDQPQHF.

This sequence joins TRBV27 and TRBJ2-3; possible D gene TRBD2, 6 bases. The ends were cut back, 3 bases at V and 7 bases at J, with 14 bases in the middle. This CDR3 has 14 residues. Germline lookup yields CDR1 MNHEY and CDR2 SMNVEV (reference sequence). CDR3 DNA: TGTGCCAGCAGTTTGTCCGGGAGCGGAAATACGCAGTATTTT. Its translation: CASSLSGSGNTQYF.

The rearrangement joins TRBV18 to TRBJ1-6; unclear D gene. The germline gives CDR1 KGHSH, CDR2 LQKENI. Trimming left V 2 bases short and J 3 bases short, with 8 bases between. The CDR3 length is 15 residues. The CDR3 is CASSPGRNYNSPLHF. In DNA, the CDR3 is TGTGCCAGCTCACCAGGCCGGAACTATAATTCACCCCTCCACTTT. Full variable domain (missing parts from reference TRBV18 and TRBJ1-6): NAGVMQNPRHLVRRRGQEARLRCSPMKGHSHVYWYRQLPEEGLKFMVYLQKENIIDESGMPKERFSAEFPKEGPSILRIQQVVRGDSAAYFCASSPGRNYNSPLHFGNGTRLTVT.

This clone was recorded only once. The chain recombines TRBV5-4 with TRBJ2-5, with D perhaps matching TRBD2 (6 bases). The CDR3 consists of 17 residues. The V end was cut by 5 bases, the J end by 4 bases, with 24 bases between. Germline V CDR1 and CDR2: SGHNT, YYREEE (reference sequence). CDR3 in DNA: TGTGCCAGCAGATCGGGACTGAGCCTTTCACAATCAGAGACCCAGTACTTC. Its protein product is CASRSGLSLSQSETQYF.

This clone ranks as large. The CDR3 nucleotides read TGTGCCAGCAGTGAAGCGACAGGTCATACGCAGTATTTT. Its translation: CASSEATGHTQYF. The chain links TRBV2 to TRBJ2-3, with D perhaps TRBD1 (6 bases). V was trimmed by 0 bases and J by 7 bases, leaving 8 bases between them. Germline CDR1 is SNHLY and CDR2 is FYNNEI. The CDR3 extends over 13 amino acids.

CDR3 amino acids: CASSLVKGALSYNSPLHF. As DNA, the CDR3 is TGTGCCAGCAGCTTGGTGAAGGGGGCTCTTTCCTATAATTCACCCCTCCACTTT. The gene calls are TRBV5-4 and TRBJ1-6; 7 bases are a match to TRBD1. CDR1 and CDR2 (germline): SGHNT, YYREEE (reference sequence). Trimming removed 0 bases from V and 1 base from J; junction bases left unmatched: 7. This CDR3 is built from 18 residues.

The chain joins TRBV6-5 to TRBJ1-2; no definite D call. The CDR3 has 11 residues. Looked up from germline, CDR1 is MNHEY and CDR2 is SVGAGI. V was clipped by 5 bases and J by 7 bases, with 8 bases between them. For the CDR3, the DNA is TGTGCCAGCAGTAGAGGGTCTGGCTACACCTTC. This sequence encodes CASSRGSGYTF.

The V call is TRBV2, the J call TRBJ2-5; no clear D. CDR1 is SNHLY and CDR2 is FYNNEI in the germline V gene. Trimming cost V 6 bases and J 2 bases, with 10 bases left between them. The CDR3 has 13 residues. The CDR3 is CASRRTTQETQYF. The CDR3 bases are TGTGCCAGCAGGAGGACCACTCAAGAGACCCAGTACTTC.

This clone appeared a few times. The chain combines TRBV5-1 with TRBJ1-2, with D uncertain. The V end was cut by 1 base, the J end by 0 bases, with 4 bases between. Germline CDR1 SGHRS, CDR2 YFSETQ. The CDR3 sequence is 13 residues long. DNA for the CDR3: TGCGCCAGCAGCTTGCGAGCTAACTATGGCTACACCTTC. Translating it yields CASSLRANYGYTF.

The chain recombines TRBV18 with TRBJ2-5; tentative D call: TRBD1 (5 bases). Looked up from germline, CDR1 is KGHSH and CDR2 is LQKENI. With 6 bases removed from V and 3 bases from J, the gap between germline ends came to 8 bases. This CDR3 contains 12 residues. CDR3 coding DNA: TGTGCCAGCTCCAGACAGAAAGAGACCCAGTACTTC. Amino acids: CASSRQKETQYF.

V and J are TRBV7-3 and TRBJ2-5, with 7 bases matching TRBD2. J was trimmed by 5 bases and V by 1 base; bases with no gene match: 1. Germline-derived CDR1 and CDR2 are SGHTA and FQGTGA. The length of the CDR3 is 13 residues. The CDR3 here is CASSLKGGETQYF. Here the CDR3 DNA reads TGTGCCAGCAGCTTAAAGGGAGGGGAGACCCAGTACTTC. The variable domain in full, with the rest retrieved from reference TRBV7-3 and TRBJ2-5, is GAGVSQTPSNKVTEKGKYVELRCDPISGHTALYWYRQSLGQGPEFLIYFQGTGAADDSGLPNDRFFAVRPEGSVSTLKIQRTERGDSAVYLCASSLKGGETQYFGPGTRLLVL.

The chain carries TRBV12-3 or TRBV12-4 and TRBJ1-5, with a possible D match to TRBD1 (6 bases). V dropped 5 bases and J dropped 3 bases, with 8 bases sitting between them. This CDR3 spans 13 amino acids. This CDR3 reads CASSQGINQPQHF. The DNA for the CDR3 is TGTGCCAGCAGTCAGGGGATCAATCAGCCCCAGCATTTT.

This chain connects TRBV7-9 to TRBJ1-1; 9 positions match TRBD1. The V segment lost 3 bases and the J segment 4 bases; nucleotides outside the gene matches: 0. Germline CDR1 and CDR2: SEHNR and FQNEAQ (reference sequence). This CDR3 comprises 13 residues. In DNA, the CDR3 is TGTGCCAGCAGCTTGACAGGGGGCACTGAAGCTTTCTTT. This gives the protein CASSLTGGTEAFF.

This chain uses TRBV5-1 with TRBJ2-1, with D hard to call. CDR3 size: 13 residues. V lost 0 bases, J lost 0 bases, and 1 base lay in between. The germline gives CDR1 SGHRS, CDR2 YFSETQ. DNA of the CDR3: TGCGCCAGCAGCTTGGCCTCCTACAATGAGCAGTTCTTC. Amino acid sequence: CASSLASYNEQFF.

The chain is built from TRBV13 and TRBJ2-1, with 9 positions matching TRBD2. This CDR3 comprises 15 residues. Germline CDR1 is PRHDT and CDR2 is FYEKMQ (reference sequence). J lost 0 bases, V lost 5 bases, and 2 bases had no gene match. Here the CDR3 reads CASSLSGSSYNEQFF. The CDR3 region has the DNA TGTGCCAGCAGCCTTAGCGGGAGCTCCTACAATGAGCAGTTCTTC.

The V and J genes are TRBV10-1 and TRBJ2-2, with D hard to call. This CDR3 spans 15 amino acids. Germline lookup yields CDR1 WNHNN and CDR2 SYGVQD (reference sequence). The germline V and J ends were trimmed by 5 bases and 8 bases, with 18 bases remaining between them. The CDR3 sequence is CASSPQIATGGELFF. Here the CDR3 DNA reads TGCGCCAGCAGTCCCCAAATCGCCACTGGTGGGGAGCTGTTTTTT.

The chain is built from TRBV5-6 and TRBJ2-5; TRBD1 might be the D (6 bases). Germline V gene sequence: CDR1 SGHDT, CDR2 YYEEEE. This CDR3 is built from 15 residues. Trimming pared 1 base from V and 2 bases from J, leaving 12 bases between. CDR3 in DNA: TGTGCCAGCAGCTTGCTAGGCAGGGGACAAGAGACCCAGTACTTC. Its translation: CASSLLGRGQETQYF.

This sequence joins TRBV18 and TRBJ2-5, with TRBD2 matching 10 bases. CDR3 length equals 16 residues. Germline loops: CDR1 KGHSH, CDR2 LQKENI. The J segment lost 4 bases and the V segment lost 5 bases, leaving 10 bases of the junction unmatched. CDR3 nucleotide sequence: TGTGCCAGCTCAGCGGCGCTAGCGGGAGAGGGAGAGACCCAGTACTTC. Translated, it gives CASSAALAGEGETQYF.

J is TRBJ2-7 and V is TRBV6-5; D is possibly TRBD2 (6 bases). The CDR3 runs to 15 residues. Germline V lookup: CDR1 MNHEY, CDR2 SVGAGI. With 2 bases removed from V and 0 bases from J, the gap between germline ends came to 11 bases. The CDR3 spells CASSYGRDLSYEQYF. The CDR3 DNA sequence: TGTGCCAGCAGTTACGGGCGGGACCTCTCCTACGAGCAGTACTTC.